Each of the 25 T cell receptor beta chains below was sequenced from the same sample in a study of CD8+CD57+ T cells in acquired aplastic anemia. Template material for TCR beta VDJ and CDR3 profiling consisted of genomic DNA. One entry per CDR3 protein results from TCRdb running MiXCR on the reads. The repertoire holds 190,000 or so distinct CDR3 sequences, with around half as singletons. The authors sequenced patients whose flow cytometry had shown CD8+CD57+ cell expansion. Source material: sorted CD4+, CD8+, or CD8+CD57+ T cells (not recorded which) from PBMCs. Source of these receptors: a human donor with aplastic anemia.

V usage is TRBV7-2 and J usage is TRBJ1-2; no clear D gene. CDR3 size: 12 residues. Germline V gives CDR1 SGHTA, CDR2 FQGNSA. Between the trimmed V and J ends, which lost 0 bases and 8 bases, there was a span of 7 bases. CDR3 nucleotide sequence: TGTGCCAGCAGCTTAGCAGGCAGGGGCTACACCTTC. Protein product: CASSLAGRGYTF.

This chain links TRBV6-6 with TRBJ2-7; the D is unclear. The CDR3 is made up of 11 amino acids. V shed 4 bases and J shed 4 bases, with 5 bases lying between them. Germline CDR1 and CDR2: MNHNY and SVGAGI (reference sequence). The DNA for the CDR3 is TGTGCCAGCAGTTCCTATTACGAGCAGTACTTC. Translation: CASSSYYEQYF.

As regards this clonotype: A read error may account for a junction end that differs from germline. The V and J genes are TRBV28 and TRBJ1-1; D gene uncertain. Germline V gives CDR1 MDHEN, CDR2 SYDVKM. The CDR3 extends over 13 amino acids. CDR3 protein: CAGSGHPNTEAFF. The CDR3 bases are TGTGCCGGCAGCGGGCACCCGAACACTGAAGCTTTCTTT. The full variable domain, its missing parts supplied by reference TRBV28 and TRBJ1-1, is DVKVTQSSRYLVKRTGEKVFLECVQDMDHENMFWYRQDPGLGLRLIYFSYDVKMKEKGDIPEGYSVSREKKERFSLILESASTNQTSMYLCAGSGHPNTEAFFGQGTRLTVV.

This clonotype was seen repeatedly, ten times or more. V is TRBV12-3 or TRBV12-4 and J is TRBJ1-2; 7 bases map to TRBD1. V lost 6 bases, J lost 8 bases, and 9 bases stayed unmatched. CDR3 length: 13 residues. The CDR3 sequence: CASSTGAELGYTF. In nucleotides, the CDR3 is TGTGCCAGCAGCACAGGGGCTGAATTAGGCTACACCTTC.

This clonotype has a count of ten or more. The CDR3 bases are TGTGCCAGCAGCGGAGTACAACGAGGGGTGTCGTACGAGCAGTACTTC. As protein: CASSGVQRGVSYEQYF. The chain employs TRBV7-3 and TRBJ2-7; the D call may be TRBD1 or TRBD2 (5 bases each). Looked up from germline, CDR1 is SGHTA and CDR2 is FQGTGA. The length of the CDR3 is 16 residues. Trimming cost V 5 bases and J 4 bases, with 21 bases left between them.

The chain couples TRBV6-1 to TRBJ2-3; 7 bases agree with TRBD1. After removal of 7 bases from V and 1 base from J, the junction contained 2 bases not matched to a gene. Per germline, CDR1 MNHNS and CDR2 SASEGT. The CDR3 runs to 13 residues. The CDR3 bases are TGTGCCAGCAACACAGGGGGCACAGATACGCAGTATTTT. Amino acids: CASNTGGTDTQYF.

The chain couples TRBV25-1 to TRBJ2-2, with unresolved D. Germline assignment: CDR1 MGHDK and CDR2 SYGVNS. This CDR3 has 13 residues. V was clipped by 8 bases and J by 4 bases, with 11 bases between them. In nucleotides, the CDR3 is TGTGCCAGCCCGTATACCGGCACCGGGGAGCTGTTTTTT. Its protein is CASPYTGTGELFF.

This clonotype was counted at least ten times. V gene TRBV9 combines with J gene TRBJ2-7; TRBD2 aligns across 16 bases. Germline CDR1 and CDR2: SGDLS and YYNGEE. Trimming at V came to 3 bases and at J to 7 bases, leaving 10 bases not matched to a gene. CDR3 size: 17 residues. The CDR3 region has the DNA TGTGCCAGCAGCGATTCCGGGACTAGCGGGAGGGCCGGAGAGCAGTACTTC. This sequence encodes CASSDSGTSGRAGEQYF.

This clonotype was recorded at least ten times. The chain links TRBV20-1 to TRBJ2-1, with 12 bases identical to TRBD2. The CDR3 runs to 16 residues. J lost 1 base, V lost 2 bases, and 3 bases had no gene match. Per germline, CDR1 DFQATT and CDR2 SNEGSKA (reference sequence). The CDR3 DNA sequence: TGCAGTGCTAGACCTCTAGCGGGGGGGTCCTACAATGAGCAGTTCTTC. Protein sequence: CSARPLAGGSYNEQFF.

The CDR3 protein is CAIRWTALNYGYTF. For the CDR3, the DNA is TGTGCCATCAGATGGACAGCTCTTAACTATGGCTACACCTTC. The rearrangement joins TRBV10-3 to TRBJ1-2; maybe TRBD1 (6 bases). The CDR3 consists of 14 residues. V was trimmed by 6 bases and J by 1 base, leaving 12 bases between them. CDR1 is ENHRY, CDR2 SYGVKD, per germline.

J is TRBJ1-5 and V is TRBV6-1; D might be TRBD1 (5 bases). CDR1 is MNHNS and CDR2 is SASEGT in the germline V gene. CDR3 length equals 17 residues. V was pared by 7 bases and J by 0 bases, with 19 bases between. The CDR3 sequence is CASNTKIGDYSNQPQHF. The CDR3 DNA sequence: TGTGCCAGCAACACAAAAATAGGGGATTATAGCAATCAGCCCCAGCATTTT.

V and J are TRBV10-3 and TRBJ1-2, with D possibly TRBD1 on 5 matching bases. V lost 2 bases, J lost 6 bases, and 10 bases lay in between. The CDR3 covers 13 residues. The germline V gene has CDR1 ENHRY and CDR2 SYGVKD. CDR3 sequence reads: CAISEGAGHGYTF. The CDR3 coding sequence is TGTGCCATCAGTGAGGGGGCTGGGCATGGCTACACCTTC.

V gene TRBV19 combines with J gene TRBJ2-3; D call uncertain. Germline assignment: CDR1 LNHDA and CDR2 SQIVND (reference sequence). V was clipped by 3 bases and J by 2 bases, with 9 bases between them. The CDR3 loop spans 14 amino acids. CDR3 nucleotide sequence: TGTGCCAGTAGTATGCAGCAATTCACAGATACGCAGTATTTT. Protein: CASSMQQFTDTQYF.

This clonotype turned up a few times. The rearrangement uses TRBV2 and TRBJ1-2, with D unclear. The CDR3 sequence is 14 residues long. The V gene lost 0 bases and the J gene lost 3 bases, with 8 bases spanning the gap. Germline assignment: CDR1 SNHLY and CDR2 FYNNEI. The CDR3 bases are TGTGCCAGCAGTGAAGCGCCATGGGACTATGGCTACACCTTC. Translated: CASSEAPWDYGYTF.

This clonotype was recorded only once. The chain couples TRBV5-6 to TRBJ2-7, with D possibly TRBD2 on 5 matching bases. Germline-derived CDR1 and CDR2 are SGHDT and YYEEEE. The CDR3 consists of 15 residues. V lost 2 bases and J 2 bases, leaving 14 bases between the germline ends. The CDR3 DNA is TGTGCCAGCAGCTTTACCCCTAGCCCCACCTACGAGCAGTACTTC. It specifies CASSFTPSPTYEQYF.

This clonotype was detected ten times or more. The chain joins TRBV2 to TRBJ2-5, with D unclear. V was shortened by 7 bases and J by 5 bases, with 5 bases between the two germline ends. The germline CDR1 and CDR2 sequences are SNHLY and FYNNEI. The CDR3 extends over 10 amino acids. The DNA of the CDR3 is TGTGCCAGCAAATGGGAGACCCAGTACTTC. Its translation: CASKWETQYF.

The rearrangement uses TRBV25-1 and TRBJ1-2; 7 bases fit TRBD1. Germline lookup yields CDR1 MGHDK and CDR2 SYGVNS. This CDR3 contains 14 residues. V shed 3 bases and J 12 bases; nucleotides not matched to a gene: 13. The CDR3 nucleotides are TGTGCCAGCAGTGACCAAAACAGGGGAAGAGGCCACACCTTC. Translation: CASSDQNRGRGHTF.

Points on this clonotype: The junction does not match germline at one end; this may be a read error. This sequence joins TRBV12-3 or TRBV12-4 and TRBJ2-7; 9 bases align to TRBD1. The CDR3 has 14 residues. The CDR3 is CASSLGTGHHEQYF. As DNA, the CDR3 is TGTGCCAGCAGCTTAGGGACAGGGCACCACGAGCAGTACTTC.

CDR3 protein: CASSPGNNQPQHF. In DNA form, the CDR3 reads TGTGCCAGCTCACCAGGGAACAATCAGCCCCAGCATTTT. The rearrangement joins TRBV18 to TRBJ1-5; D remains ambiguous. Germline CDR1 KGHSH, CDR2 LQKENI. CDR3 size: 13 residues. The ends were cut back, 2 bases at V and 3 bases at J, with 5 bases in the middle. Looking up the rest from reference TRBV18 and TRBJ1-5 gives the full variable domain: NAGVMQNPRHLVRRRGQEARLRCSPMKGHSHVYWYRQLPEEGLKFMVYLQKENIIDESGMPKERFSAEFPKEGPSILRIQQVVRGDSAAYFCASSPGNNQPQHFGDGTRLSIL.

This clonotype was counted a single time. V gene TRBV19 combines with J gene TRBJ1-2; D perhaps matches TRBD1 (5 bases). The CDR3 contains 16 residues. Germline CDR1 reads LNHDA; CDR2 reads SQIVND (reference sequence). V lost 5 bases to trimming and J lost 5 bases, with 21 bases between them. In DNA form, the CDR3 reads TGTGCCAGTAGTTGGGGCGAGAGACAGAGTATTTATGGCTACACCTTC. Protein: CASSWGERQSIYGYTF.

This clonotype was detected only a few times. The CDR3 spells CASSQVSGLAGSEQYF. The CDR3 DNA is TGTGCCAGCAGCCAAGTTTCGGGACTAGCGGGCTCCGAGCAGTACTTC. V gene TRBV3-1 combines with J gene TRBJ2-7; 12 nucleotides line up with TRBD2. Germline V gives CDR1 LGHDT, CDR2 YNNKEL (reference sequence). This CDR3 is 16 amino acids long. J was trimmed by 6 bases and V by 1 base; bases with no gene match: 7.

V gene TRBV9 combines with J gene TRBJ2-7; TRBD1 might be the D (6 bases). Germline CDR1 is SGDLS and CDR2 is YYNGEE. The germline V and J ends were trimmed by 4 bases and 8 bases, with 13 bases remaining between them. The CDR3 is 12 amino acids. DNA for the CDR3: TGTGCCAGCAGCCAAGATAGGGGGAAGCAGTACTTC. It codes for CASSQDRGKQYF.

Regarding this clonotype: Since a much larger clone is just one base distant, this may be a read error. This rearrangement joins TRBV12-3 or TRBV12-4 to TRBJ2-5; 7 nucleotides match TRBD1. V shed 6 bases and J 7 bases; nucleotides not matched to a gene: 11. The CDR3 runs 14 residues. CDR3 loop: CASSPEWSGGTQYF. In nucleotides, the CDR3 is TGTGCCAGCAGCCCCGAATGGTCAGGGGGGACCCAGTACTTC.

The chain combines TRBV5-6 with TRBJ2-3; 8 bases align to TRBD2. Looked up from germline, CDR1 is SGHDT and CDR2 is YYEEEE. Trimming cost V 0 bases and J 4 bases; bases outside gene matches: 4. The CDR3 is 15 residues long. The CDR3 coding sequence is TGTGCCAGCAGCTTGGCGGGGGGGCTCCCAGATACGCAGTATTTT. Protein: CASSLAGGLPDTQYF.

This rearrangement joins TRBV24-1 to TRBJ1-2; TRBD1 matches 8 bases. V shed 9 bases and J 4 bases; nucleotides not matched to a gene: 15. Germline CDR1 is KGHDR and CDR2 is SFDVKD. The CDR3 totals 16 residues. CDR3 DNA sequence: TGTGCCACCGGGAGCGCCTCGACCCAGGGGGCCTATGGCTACACCTTC. Residues: CATGSASTQGAYGYTF.